This T cell receptor (beta chain) emerged from a study of cytomegalovirus exposure and HLA in healthy donors. Study overall: Earlier sequencing of 200 million or so T cells yielded approximately 120 million unique TCR beta sequences.

The CDR3 runs to 16 residues. V shed 3 bases, J shed 6 bases, and the junction held 7 bases outside the gene matches. Per germline, CDR1 SEHNR and CDR2 FQNEAQ (reference sequence). Primers for the PCR totalled 60 Vbeta and 13 Jbeta. Profiling relied on immunoSEQ multiplex PCR, and the TCRdb table lists in-frame clones only, not all of them. The sample holds 99,000 or so clones, 15% seen once. Broader study findings: The likely explanation for a cluster of highly shared sequence variants was sequencing artifact. Among TCR beta chains, those listed as cytomegalovirus-associated numbered about 160. Apparent HLA restriction characterized most CMV-associated TCR beta chains in a later analysis.

Points on this clone: What it binds is unknown.

The chain uses TRBV7-9 and TRBJ2-3, with TRBD2 matching 12 bases. The source of this sequence is a female donor in good health and CMV-seronegative. The material sequenced was PBMCs. CDR3 sequence: CASSFGLAGPPDTQYF. The CDR3 nucleotides are TGTGCCAGCAGCTTCGGACTAGCGGGGCCTCCGGATACGCAGTATTTT.